This TCR beta chain was captured in a study of blood T cell repertoires in COVID-19. Study summary: Acute and convalescent COVID-19 samples came from the United States, Italy and Spain. Nucleic acid was either cDNA or gDNA, and it came from T cells, B-cell-depleted T cells, or PBMCs.

Clones were sequenced by immunoSEQ multiplex PCR, and TCRdb holds only the in-frame ones, with some missing. Of 150,000 or so clones listed, 92% were seen once; the top ten hold about 4.8%. The germline gives CDR1 KGHDR, CDR2 SFDVKD. Trimming shortened V by 9 bases and J by 4 bases, and 14 bases separated the two germline ends. This CDR3 is 13 amino acids long. This clone was observed once. The genes are TRBV24-1 and TRBJ1-2; D gene unclear. Sequenced input: peripheral blood. This TCR came from a young man with COVID-19, enrolled during active disease. The CDR3 loop is CATSAFIGYGYTF. The CDR3 nucleotides are TGTGCCACCTCTGCTTTTATCGGCTATGGCTACACCTTC.